What follows are 5 T cell receptor beta chains derived from one specimen sequenced in a study of primary melanoma T cells and metastatic recurrence. Sequencing used immunoSEQ multiplex PCR; TCRdb keeps in-frame clones, though not all of them. The sample holds about 100 clones. The sample was melanoma tumor tissue. The receptors stem from a human donor with melanoma.

The chain recombines TRBV30 with TRBJ1-1, with a weak D call TRBD1 (5 bases). V lost 4 bases and J 10 bases, leaving 22 bases between the germline ends. Germline-derived CDR1 and CDR2 are GTSNPN and SVGIG (reference sequence). The CDR3 has 14 amino acids. The DNA of the CDR3 is TGTGCCTGGATATATGGACAAGGGGCGATGGGAGCTTTCTTT. This codes for CAWIYGQGAMGAFF.

The gene calls are TRBV5-1 and TRBJ2-6; D possibly corresponds to TRBD2 (5 bases). The CDR3 is 15 residues long. Trimming pared 4 bases from V and 0 bases from J, leaving 8 bases between. CDR1 SGHRS and CDR2 YFSETQ come from the germline V gene. For the CDR3, the DNA is TGCGCCAGCAGCGAGGGTGTCTCTGGGGCCAACGTCCTGACTTTC. As protein: CASSEGVSGANVLTF.

This chain uses TRBV11-3 with TRBJ2-2; D is tentatively TRBD1 or TRBD2 (5 bases each). Germline-derived CDR1 and CDR2 are SGHNT and YENEEA. V lost 5 bases to trimming and J lost 4 bases, with 17 bases between them. The CDR3 consists of 16 residues. The DNA of the CDR3 is TGTGCCAGCAGCCCTGGGTGGGGGAGCGGCACCGGGGAGCTGTTTTTT. Encoded protein: CASSPGWGSGTGELFF.

The chain is built from TRBV11-3 and TRBJ2-3; 9 bases are a match to TRBD2. The germline V gene encodes CDR1 SGHNT and CDR2 YENEEA. The CDR3 totals 14 residues. Trimming cost V 5 bases and J 1 base; bases outside gene matches: 1. The CDR3 DNA is TGTGCCAGCAGCCGGACTAGCGGCACAGATACGCAGTATTTT. Its protein product is CASSRTSGTDTQYF.

CDR3 sequence reads: CASSQDIRGQGRNEQYF. The DNA for the CDR3 is TGTGCCAGCAGCCAAGATATTCGGGGACAGGGGAGGAACGAGCAGTACTTC. The rearrangement links TRBV14 to TRBJ2-7; 10 nucleotides match TRBD1. Unmatched junction bases numbered 10, after V lost 0 bases and J lost 5 bases. Looked up from germline, CDR1 is SGHDN and CDR2 is FVKESK. This CDR3 is 17 amino acids long. The full variable domain, with the rest looked up from reference TRBV14 and TRBJ2-7, is EAGVTQFPSHSVIEKGQTVTLRCDPISGHDNLYWYRRVMGKEIKFLLHFVKESKQDESGMPNNRFLAERTGGTYSTLKVQPAELEDSGVYFCASSQDIRGQGRNEQYFGPGTRLTVT.